The 18 T cell receptor beta chains given below trace back to one sample, sequenced in a study of blood T cell repertoires in COVID-19. Generated by immunoSEQ multiplex PCR, the TCRdb table keeps only in-frame clones and is missing some. The sample consists of approximately 240,000 clones, about nine tenths of them appearing once. The specimen was PBMCs or T cells enriched from blood (not recorded which). These receptors were taken from a woman in her 30s with acute COVID-19.

This chain links TRBV10-2 with TRBJ1-4, with 7 bases identical to TRBD1. CDR3 length: 16 residues. After removal of 3 bases from V and 3 bases from J, the junction contained 7 bases not matched to a gene. Germline CDR1 WSHSY, CDR2 SAAADI. The CDR3 DNA reads TGCGCCAGCAGTGATCCAAACAGGGGCTCTAATGAAAAACTGTTTTTT. Translation: CASSDPNRGSNEKLFF.

The V and J genes are TRBV2 and TRBJ2-7, with 7 bases fitting TRBD1. CDR3 length: 10 amino acids. Germline CDR1 and CDR2: SNHLY and FYNNEI. V lost 8 bases, J lost 6 bases, and 1 base stayed unmatched. The CDR3: CASSGGEQYF. The CDR3 nucleotides read TGTGCCAGCTCAGGGGGCGAGCAGTACTTC.

The DNA for the CDR3 is TGTGCCAGCAGTTACGCACAGGGGGCCTACGAGCAGTACTTC. Translation: CASSYAQGAYEQYF. The rearrangement links TRBV6-2 or TRBV6-3 to TRBJ2-7; 8 bases are a match to TRBD1. The ends lost 2 bases at V and 2 bases at J; junction bases unmatched: 2. The V gene's germline CDR1 is MNHEY and CDR2 SVGEGT. The CDR3 is 14 residues long.

V usage is TRBV7-2 and J usage is TRBJ1-1; TRBD1 agrees at 11 bases. The V gene's germline CDR1 is SGHTA and CDR2 FQGNSA. V lost 5 bases to trimming and J lost 4 bases; unmatched junction nucleotides: 6. The CDR3 runs to 15 residues. Written as DNA, the CDR3 is TGTGCCAGCAGCCTAGACGGGACAGGGGGCACTGAAGCTTTCTTT. Protein: CASSLDGTGGTEAFF. The whole variable domain, filled in from reference TRBV7-2 and TRBJ1-1, reads GAGVSQSPSNKVTEKGKDVELRCDPISGHTALYWYRQSLGQGLEFLIYFQGNSAPDKSGLPSDRFSAERTGGSVSTLTIQRTQQEDSAVYLCASSLDGTGGTEAFFGQGTRLTVV.

The chain uses TRBV20-1 and TRBJ1-6, with a weak D call TRBD1 (5 bases). The CDR3 has 19 amino acids. Trimming took off 3 bases at V and 0 bases at J, with 21 bases between the two ends. Looked up from germline, CDR1 is DFQATT and CDR2 is SNEGSKA (reference sequence). The CDR3 reads CSASPRFQGSSSYNSPLHF. DNA for the CDR3: TGCAGTGCTAGTCCCCGTTTCCAGGGTTCAAGCTCCTATAATTCACCCCTCCACTTT.

This chain connects TRBV18 to TRBJ1-2; 9 bases agree with TRBD1. This CDR3 is 16 amino acids long. With 6 bases clipped from V and 3 bases from J, the junction kept 11 bases outside the gene matches. The germline V gene encodes CDR1 KGHSH and CDR2 LQKENI. The CDR3 spells CASSQTGTGLYYGYTF. The CDR3 DNA follows: TGTGCCAGCTCTCAAACCGGGACAGGGCTATACTATGGCTACACCTTC.

The J gene is TRBJ1-5, the V gene TRBV7-3, with 7 bases lining up with TRBD1. Germline assignment: CDR1 SGHTA and CDR2 FQGTGA. The CDR3 loop spans 13 amino acids. Trimming took 5 bases from V and 4 from J; bases not matched to a gene: 2. Here the CDR3 reads CASSPDRNQPQHF. In DNA, the CDR3 is TGTGCCAGCAGCCCGGACAGGAATCAGCCCCAGCATTTT.

This chain links TRBV5-1 with TRBJ1-1, with TRBD1 matching over 7 bases. Per germline, CDR1 SGHRS and CDR2 YFSETQ. The V segment lost 2 bases and the J segment 0 bases; nucleotides outside the gene matches: 4. The CDR3 is 15 residues long. The CDR3 nucleotides read TGCGCCAGCAGCTTAGACAGGGTTATGAACACTGAAGCTTTCTTT. Amino acids: CASSLDRVMNTEAFF.

CDR3 in amino acids: CASSPTGFEAFF. The CDR3 coding sequence is TGTGCCAGCAGCCCGACAGGATTTGAAGCTTTCTTT. The V and J genes are TRBV28 and TRBJ1-1, with D maybe TRBD1 (6 bases). The CDR3 has 12 residues. With 6 bases removed from V and 7 bases from J, the gap between germline ends came to 12 bases. The germline V gene has CDR1 MDHEN and CDR2 SYDVKM.

V and J are TRBV9 and TRBJ1-3; the match to TRBD1 covers 8 bases. The V and J ends lost 3 bases and 5 bases, in that order; junction bases with no gene match: 7. CDR3 size: 15 residues. Germline-derived CDR1 and CDR2 are SGDLS and YYNGEE. The CDR3 reads CASSGSGGLRNTIYF. In nucleotides, the CDR3 is TGTGCCAGCAGCGGATCAGGGGGCCTTCGAAACACCATATATTTT.

This clone appeared a single time. V gene TRBV28 combines with J gene TRBJ2-3; tentative D call: TRBD1 (5 bases). The germline gives CDR1 MDHEN, CDR2 SYDVKM. This CDR3 is built from 15 residues. V was cut by 1 base and J by 5 bases, with 13 bases left in between. The CDR3 protein is CASSLSGGALDTQYF. Here the CDR3 DNA reads TGTGCCAGCAGTTTATCTGGTGGGGCCCTAGATACGCAGTATTTT.

The CDR3 region is CASKGSGEKLFF. CDR3 in DNA: TGCGCCAGCAAGGGGTCGGGTGAAAAACTGTTTTTT. The rearrangement uses TRBV4-1 and TRBJ1-4, with a weak D call TRBD1 (5 bases). There are 12 residues in the CDR3. Germline V CDR1 and CDR2: MGHRA, YSYEKL. V was pared by 7 bases and J by 7 bases, with 10 bases between.

J is TRBJ1-2 and V is TRBV6-2 or TRBV6-3; 8 nucleotides match TRBD1. Germline CDR1 is MNHEY and CDR2 is SVGEGT. V dropped 5 bases and J dropped 7; count of bases not matched to a gene: 3. The CDR3 totals 12 residues. The CDR3, as DNA: TGTGCCAGCAGTGGACAGGGAGGTGGCTACACCTTC. Its protein is CASSGQGGGYTF.

The V call is TRBV7-9, the J call TRBJ1-5; D is ambiguous. Germline CDR1 and CDR2: SEHNR and FQNEAQ (reference sequence). This CDR3 comprises 14 residues. Trimming stripped 1 base from V and 5 bases from J, with 9 bases between. The CDR3 protein is CASSLDSTYQPQHF. CDR3 DNA: TGTGCCAGCAGCTTAGACAGTACATATCAGCCCCAGCATTTT.

The chain carries TRBV5-1 and TRBJ1-2; TRBD1 agrees at 8 bases. The J segment lost 7 bases and the V segment lost 1 base, leaving 6 bases of the junction unmatched. CDR1 is SGHRS, CDR2 YFSETQ, per germline. CDR3 size: 14 residues. CDR3 sequence reads: CASSLQGASGGYTF. CDR3 sequence (DNA): TGCGCCAGCAGCTTGCAGGGGGCATCAGGTGGCTACACCTTC.

V usage is TRBV6-5 and J usage is TRBJ1-5; TRBD1 matches 9 bases. The CDR3 extends over 14 amino acids. In germline, CDR1 is MNHEY, CDR2 SVGAGI. V dropped 1 base and J dropped 6; count of bases not matched to a gene: 1. DNA for the CDR3: TGTGCCAGCAGTTACTTACAGGGGGCTCAGCCCCAGCATTTT. Translating gives CASSYLQGAQPQHF.

The rearrangement links TRBV3-1 (or the pseudogene TRBV3-2) to TRBJ2-3, with 9 bases identical to TRBD2. This CDR3 contains 15 residues. From germline, CDR1 is LGHDT and CDR2 YNNKEL (reference sequence). The V gene end was trimmed by 2 bases and the J gene end by 8 bases; junction bases not matched to a gene: 8. CDR3 region: CASSQLSGGIATQYF. DNA of the CDR3: TGTGCCAGCAGCCAACTCAGCGGGGGGATTGCTACGCAGTATTTT.

The chain has TRBV30 and TRBJ2-5; TRBD2 might be the D (5 bases). The germline V gene has CDR1 GTSNPN and CDR2 SVGIG (reference sequence). The CDR3 is made up of 14 amino acids. Trimming left V 2 bases short and J 2 bases short, with 12 bases between. CDR3 DNA: TGTGCCTGGAGTCTAACTAGACGGCAAGAGACCCAGTACTTC. It yields the protein CAWSLTRRQETQYF.